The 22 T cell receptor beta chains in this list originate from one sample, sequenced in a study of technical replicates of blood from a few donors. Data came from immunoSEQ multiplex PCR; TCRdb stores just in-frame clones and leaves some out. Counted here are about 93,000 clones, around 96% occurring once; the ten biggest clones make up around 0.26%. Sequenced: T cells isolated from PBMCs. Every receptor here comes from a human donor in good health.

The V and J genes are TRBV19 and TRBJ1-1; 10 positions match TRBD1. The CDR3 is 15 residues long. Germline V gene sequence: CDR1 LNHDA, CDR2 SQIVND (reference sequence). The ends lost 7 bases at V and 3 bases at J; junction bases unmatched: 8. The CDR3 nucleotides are TGTGCCAGTACAAGACAGGGGGCCCGGTACACTGAAGCTTTCTTT. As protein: CASTRQGARYTEAFF.

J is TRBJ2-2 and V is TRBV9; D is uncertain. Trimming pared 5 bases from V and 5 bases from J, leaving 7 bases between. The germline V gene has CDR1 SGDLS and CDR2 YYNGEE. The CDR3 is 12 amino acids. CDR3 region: CASRRDTGELFF. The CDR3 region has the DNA TGTGCCAGCAGGCGAGATACCGGGGAGCTGTTTTTT.

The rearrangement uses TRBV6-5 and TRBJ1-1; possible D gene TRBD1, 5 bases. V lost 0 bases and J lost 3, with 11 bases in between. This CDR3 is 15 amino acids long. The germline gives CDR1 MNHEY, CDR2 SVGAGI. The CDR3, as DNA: TGTGCCAGCAGTTACTCGGGGGGTTCGGACACTGAAGCTTTCTTT. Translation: CASSYSGGSDTEAFF.

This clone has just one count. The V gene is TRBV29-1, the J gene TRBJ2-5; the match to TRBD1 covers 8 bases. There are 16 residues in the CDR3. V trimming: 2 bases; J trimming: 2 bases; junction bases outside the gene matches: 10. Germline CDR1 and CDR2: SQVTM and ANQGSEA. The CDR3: CSVEPAGTGRQETQYF. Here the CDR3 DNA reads TGCAGCGTTGAACCGGCCGGGACAGGTCGTCAAGAGACCCAGTACTTC.

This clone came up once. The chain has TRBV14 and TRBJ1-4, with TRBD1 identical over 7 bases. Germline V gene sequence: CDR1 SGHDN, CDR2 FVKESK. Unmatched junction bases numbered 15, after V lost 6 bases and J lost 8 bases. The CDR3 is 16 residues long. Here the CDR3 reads CASSRTIQGLREKLFF. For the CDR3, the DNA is TGTGCCAGCAGTCGCACGATACAGGGGCTGAGGGAAAAACTGTTTTTT. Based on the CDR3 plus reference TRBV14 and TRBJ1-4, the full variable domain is EAGVTQFPSHSVIEKGQTVTLRCDPISGHDNLYWYRRVMGKEIKFLLHFVKESKQDESGMPNNRFLAERTGGTYSTLKVQPAELEDSGVYFCASSRTIQGLREKLFFGSGTQLSVL.

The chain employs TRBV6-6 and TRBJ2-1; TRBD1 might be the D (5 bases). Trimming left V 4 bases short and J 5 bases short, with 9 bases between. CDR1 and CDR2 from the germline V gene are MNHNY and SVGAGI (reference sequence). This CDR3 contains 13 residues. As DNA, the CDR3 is TGTGCCAGCAGTTTGGGGCCTAACAATGAGCAGTTCTTC. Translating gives CASSLGPNNEQFF.

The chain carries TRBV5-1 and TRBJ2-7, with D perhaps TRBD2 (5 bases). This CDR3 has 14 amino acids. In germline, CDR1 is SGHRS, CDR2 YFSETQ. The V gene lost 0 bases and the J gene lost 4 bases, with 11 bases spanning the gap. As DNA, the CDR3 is TGCGCCAGCAGCTTGGCCCTGGACTCATACGAGCAGTACTTC. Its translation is CASSLALDSYEQYF. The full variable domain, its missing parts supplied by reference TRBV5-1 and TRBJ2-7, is KAGVTQTPRYLIKTRGQQVTLSCSPISGHRSVSWYQQTPGQGLQFLFEYFSETQRNKGNFPGRFSGRQFSNSRSEMNVSTLELGDSALYLCASSLALDSYEQYFGPGTRLTVT.

Here the CDR3 reads CASSLEVGGAPLYNYGYTF. Here the CDR3 DNA reads TGTGCCAGCAGCTTAGAGGTCGGGGGGGCCCCATTGTATAACTATGGCTACACCTTC. This rearrangement joins TRBV7-2 to TRBJ1-2, with a possible D match to TRBD1 (6 bases). This CDR3 has 19 residues. The germline V gene encodes CDR1 SGHTA and CDR2 FQGNSA. Trimming removed 1 base from V and 1 base from J, with 22 bases in between.

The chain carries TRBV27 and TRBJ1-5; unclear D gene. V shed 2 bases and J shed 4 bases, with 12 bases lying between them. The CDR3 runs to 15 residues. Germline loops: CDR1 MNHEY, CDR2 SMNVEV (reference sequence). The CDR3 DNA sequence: TGTGCCAGCAGTTTAAGTACGACGGGAAATCAGCCCCAGCATTTT. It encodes CASSLSTTGNQPQHF.

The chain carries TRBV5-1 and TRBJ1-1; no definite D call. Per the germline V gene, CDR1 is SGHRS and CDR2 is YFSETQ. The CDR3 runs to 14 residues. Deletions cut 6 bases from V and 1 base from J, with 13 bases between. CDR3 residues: CASTSGQPNTEAFF. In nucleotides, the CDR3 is TGCGCCAGCACATCAGGCCAACCGAACACTGAAGCTTTCTTT.

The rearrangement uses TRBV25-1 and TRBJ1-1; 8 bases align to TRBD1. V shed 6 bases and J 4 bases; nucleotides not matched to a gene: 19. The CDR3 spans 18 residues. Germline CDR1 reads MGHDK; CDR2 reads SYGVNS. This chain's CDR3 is CASSGYNVGGTGSTEAFF. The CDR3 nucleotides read TGTGCCAGCAGCGGCTACAACGTCGGGGGGACAGGCAGCACTGAAGCTTTCTTT. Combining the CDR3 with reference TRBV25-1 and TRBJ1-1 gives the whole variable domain EADIYQTPRYLVIGTGKKITLECSQTMGHDKMYWYQQDPGMELHLIHYSYGVNSTEKGDLSSESTVSRIRTEHFPLTLESARPSHTSQYLCASSGYNVGGTGSTEAFFGQGTRLTVV.

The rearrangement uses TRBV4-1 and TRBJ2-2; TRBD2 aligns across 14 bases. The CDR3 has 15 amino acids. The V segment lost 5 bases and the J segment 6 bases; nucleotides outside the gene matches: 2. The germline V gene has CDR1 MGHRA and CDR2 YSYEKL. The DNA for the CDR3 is TGCGCCAGCAGCAAGGGACTAGCGGGAGCCGGGGAGCTGTTTTTT. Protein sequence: CASSKGLAGAGELFF.

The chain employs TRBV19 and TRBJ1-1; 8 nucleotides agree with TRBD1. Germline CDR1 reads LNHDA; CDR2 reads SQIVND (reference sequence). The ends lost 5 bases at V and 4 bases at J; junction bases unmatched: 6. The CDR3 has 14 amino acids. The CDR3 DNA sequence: TGTGCCAGTAGTTCCGACAGGGGCGGCACTGAAGCTTTCTTT. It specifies CASSSDRGGTEAFF. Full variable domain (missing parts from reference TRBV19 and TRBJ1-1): DGGITQSPKYLFRKEGQNVTLSCEQNLNHDAMYWYRQDPGQGLRLIYYSQIVNDFQKGDIAEGYSVSREKKESFPLTVTSAQKNPTAFYLCASSSDRGGTEAFFGQGTRLTVV.

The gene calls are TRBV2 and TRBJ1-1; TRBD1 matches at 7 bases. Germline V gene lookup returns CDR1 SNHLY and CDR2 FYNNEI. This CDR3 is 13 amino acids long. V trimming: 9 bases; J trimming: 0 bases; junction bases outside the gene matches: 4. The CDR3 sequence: CASQGELNTEAFF. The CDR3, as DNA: TGTGCCAGTCAGGGGGAGCTGAACACTGAAGCTTTCTTT.

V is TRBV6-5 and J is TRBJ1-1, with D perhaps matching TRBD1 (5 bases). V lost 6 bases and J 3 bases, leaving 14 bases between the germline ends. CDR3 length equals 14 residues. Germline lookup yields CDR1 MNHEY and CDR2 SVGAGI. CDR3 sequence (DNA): TGTGCCAGCAGGGTCGGGACTGCAGACACTGAAGCTTTCTTT. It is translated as CASRVGTADTEAFF.

Here the CDR3 reads CASSYSQGVTDTQYF. In DNA, the CDR3 is TGTGCCAGCAGTTACAGCCAGGGGGTCACAGATACGCAGTATTTT. V is TRBV6-5 and J is TRBJ2-3; 7 bases map to TRBD1. Germline trimming cut 2 bases from V and 2 bases from J; bases unmatched to any gene: 4. The CDR3 is 15 amino acids. The germline V gene encodes CDR1 MNHEY and CDR2 SVGAGI.

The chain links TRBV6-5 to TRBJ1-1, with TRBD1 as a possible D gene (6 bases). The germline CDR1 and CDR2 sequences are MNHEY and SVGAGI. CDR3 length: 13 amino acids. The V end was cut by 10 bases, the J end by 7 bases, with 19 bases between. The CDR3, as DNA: TGTGCCACCCTCAGGGGCAGAAGCTTTGAAGCTTTCTTT. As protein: CATLRGRSFEAFF.

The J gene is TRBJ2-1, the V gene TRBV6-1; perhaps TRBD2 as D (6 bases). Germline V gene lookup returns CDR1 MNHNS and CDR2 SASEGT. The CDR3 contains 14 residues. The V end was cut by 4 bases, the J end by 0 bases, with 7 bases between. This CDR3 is CASSVAASYNEQFF. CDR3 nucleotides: TGTGCCAGCAGTGTAGCGGCCTCCTACAATGAGCAGTTCTTC.

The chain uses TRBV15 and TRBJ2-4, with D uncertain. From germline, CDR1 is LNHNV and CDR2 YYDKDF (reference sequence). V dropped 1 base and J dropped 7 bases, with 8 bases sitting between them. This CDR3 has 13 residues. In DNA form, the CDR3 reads TGTGCCACCAGCAGAGTTAGTTCGAACATTCAGTACTTC. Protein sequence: CATSRVSSNIQYF.

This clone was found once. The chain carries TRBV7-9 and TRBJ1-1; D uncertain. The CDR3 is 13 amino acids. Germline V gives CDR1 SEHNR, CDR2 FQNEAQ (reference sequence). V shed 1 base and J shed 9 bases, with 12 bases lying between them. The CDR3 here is CASSLELGSKAFF. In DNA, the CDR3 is TGTGCCAGCAGCTTAGAGTTAGGGAGCAAAGCTTTCTTT. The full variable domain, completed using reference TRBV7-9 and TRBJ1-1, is DTGVSQNPRHKITKRGQNVTFRCDPISEHNRLYWYRQTLGQGPEFLTYFQNEAQLEKSRLLSDRFSAERPKGSFSTLEIQRTEQGDSAMYLCASSLELGSKAFFGQGTRLTVV.

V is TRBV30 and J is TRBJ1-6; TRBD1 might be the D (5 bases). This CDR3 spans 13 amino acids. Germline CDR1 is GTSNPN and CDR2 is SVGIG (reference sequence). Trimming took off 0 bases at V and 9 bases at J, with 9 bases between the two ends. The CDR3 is CAWSVLGGSPLHF. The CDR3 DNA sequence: TGTGCCTGGAGTGTACTGGGGGGTTCACCCCTCCACTTT.

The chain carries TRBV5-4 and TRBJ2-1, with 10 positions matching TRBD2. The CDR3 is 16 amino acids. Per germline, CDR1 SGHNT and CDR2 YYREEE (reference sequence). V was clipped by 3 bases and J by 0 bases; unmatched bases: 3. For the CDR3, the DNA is TGTGCCAGCAGCTCCGTAGCGGGGGGCTCCTACAATGAGCAGTTCTTC. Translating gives CASSSVAGGSYNEQFF.